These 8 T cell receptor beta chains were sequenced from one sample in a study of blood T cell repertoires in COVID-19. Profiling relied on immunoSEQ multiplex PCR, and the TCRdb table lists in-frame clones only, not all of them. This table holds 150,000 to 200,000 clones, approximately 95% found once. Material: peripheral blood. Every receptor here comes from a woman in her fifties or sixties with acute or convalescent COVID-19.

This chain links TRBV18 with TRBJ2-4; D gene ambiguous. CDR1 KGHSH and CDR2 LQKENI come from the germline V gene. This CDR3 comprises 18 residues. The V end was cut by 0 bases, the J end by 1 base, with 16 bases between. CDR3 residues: CASSPPLTFPRAKNIQYF. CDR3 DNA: TGTGCCAGCTCACCACCCCTTACCTTCCCCCGGGCCAAAAACATTCAGTACTTC.

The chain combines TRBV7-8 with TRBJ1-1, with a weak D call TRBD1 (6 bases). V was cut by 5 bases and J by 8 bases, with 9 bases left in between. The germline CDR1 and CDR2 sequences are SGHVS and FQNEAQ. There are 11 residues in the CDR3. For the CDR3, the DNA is TGTGCCAGCAGCATCGACAGGGAAGCTTTCTTT. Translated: CASSIDREAFF.

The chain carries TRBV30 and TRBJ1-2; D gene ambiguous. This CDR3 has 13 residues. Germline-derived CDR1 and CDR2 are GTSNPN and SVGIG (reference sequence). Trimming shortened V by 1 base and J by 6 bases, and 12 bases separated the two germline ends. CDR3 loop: CAWSGAGEHGYTF. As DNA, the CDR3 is TGTGCCTGGAGTGGGGCCGGTGAACATGGCTACACCTTC.

This chain's CDR3 is CASSFPLSGEGPEDTQYF. Here the CDR3 DNA reads TGTGCCAGCAGCTTTCCACTTAGCGGAGAGGGGCCGGAGGATACGCAGTATTTT. This chain links TRBV11-2 with TRBJ2-3; D perhaps matches TRBD2 (6 bases). The ends were cut back, 3 bases at V and 6 bases at J, with 25 bases in the middle. Looked up from germline, CDR1 is SGHAT and CDR2 is FQNNGV. The CDR3 loop spans 18 amino acids. The whole variable domain, remainder taken from reference TRBV11-2 and TRBJ2-3, is EAGVAQSPRYKIIEKRQSVAFWCNPISGHATLYWYQQILGQGPKLLIQFQNNGVVDDSQLPKDRFSAERLKGVDSTLKIQPAKLEDSAVYLCASSFPLSGEGPEDTQYFGPGTRLTVL.

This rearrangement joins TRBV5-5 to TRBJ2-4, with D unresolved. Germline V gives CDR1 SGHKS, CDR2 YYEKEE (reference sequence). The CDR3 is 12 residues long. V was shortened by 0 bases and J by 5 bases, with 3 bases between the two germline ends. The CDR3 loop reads CASSLAENIQYF. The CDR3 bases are TGTGCCAGCAGCTTGGCGGAAAACATTCAGTACTTC.

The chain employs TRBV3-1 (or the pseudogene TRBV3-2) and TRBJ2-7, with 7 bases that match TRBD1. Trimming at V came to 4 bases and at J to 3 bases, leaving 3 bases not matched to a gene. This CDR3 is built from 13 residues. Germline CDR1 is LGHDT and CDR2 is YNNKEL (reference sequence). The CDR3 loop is CASSPGTDYEQYF. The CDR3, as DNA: TGTGCCAGCAGCCCCGGGACAGACTACGAGCAGTACTTC.

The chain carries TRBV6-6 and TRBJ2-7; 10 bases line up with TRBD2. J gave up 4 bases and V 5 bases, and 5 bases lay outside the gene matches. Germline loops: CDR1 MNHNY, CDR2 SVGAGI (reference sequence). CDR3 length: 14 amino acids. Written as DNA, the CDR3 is TGTGCCAGCAGTGCTAGCGGGAGTTCATACGAGCAGTACTTC. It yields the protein CASSASGSSYEQYF.

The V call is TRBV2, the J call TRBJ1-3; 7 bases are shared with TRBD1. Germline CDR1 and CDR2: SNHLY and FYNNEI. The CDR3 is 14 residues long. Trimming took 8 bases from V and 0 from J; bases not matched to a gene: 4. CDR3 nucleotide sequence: TGTGCCAGCGGACAGGCGACCTCTGGAAACACCATATATTTT. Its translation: CASGQATSGNTIYF.